A single sample gave rise to the 29 T cell receptor beta chains below, sequenced in a study of T cell responses to AZD1222 COVID-19 vaccine. The assay was immunoSEQ multiplex PCR, and TCRdb's table has in-frame clones only and misses some. The sample lists about 120,000 clones; around 92% were seen once. Sequencing used peripheral blood, obtained on day 0 of AZD1222 vaccination. The receptors come from an adult in good health.

This clone appeared a few times. Here the CDR3 reads CASSQEGTPRGTEAFF. The DNA of the CDR3 is TGCGCCAGCAGCCAAGAAGGGACACCCAGGGGGACTGAAGCTTTCTTT. The chain employs TRBV4-3 and TRBJ1-1; 7 bases fit TRBD1. J lost 5 bases, V lost 0 bases, and 9 bases had no gene match. Germline V gene lookup returns CDR1 LGHNA and CDR2 YSLEER. The CDR3 loop spans 16 amino acids.

The CDR3: CASSLPRTGGSGELFF. The CDR3 nucleotides read TGTGCCAGCAGTTTACCCAGGACAGGGGGCTCCGGGGAGCTGTTTTTT. The rearrangement uses TRBV28 and TRBJ2-2; TRBD1 matches 11 bases. The CDR3 runs to 16 residues. CDR1 and CDR2 (germline): MDHEN, SYDVKM. Losses at the gene ends were 2 bases for V and 6 bases for J; bases not matched to a gene: 5.

The chain carries TRBV27 and TRBJ2-5; 7 nucleotides agree with TRBD1. V dropped 5 bases and J dropped 5; count of bases not matched to a gene: 11. The CDR3 runs 15 residues. Looked up from germline, CDR1 is MNHEY and CDR2 is SMNVEV (reference sequence). DNA of the CDR3: TGTGCCAGCAGTCAGCGGACAGGAGGTTTGGAGACCCAGTACTTC. Translating it yields CASSQRTGGLETQYF.

The chain links TRBV6-1 to TRBJ2-3; D assignment may be TRBD1 or TRBD2 (5 bases each). Germline loops: CDR1 MNHNS, CDR2 SASEGT. The CDR3 is 16 residues long. With 4 bases removed from V and 2 bases from J, the gap between germline ends came to 16 bases. The CDR3 DNA reads as TGTGCCAGCAGTGCGATCGACGGGGCTGACACAGATACGCAGTATTTT. Translated, it gives CASSAIDGADTDTQYF.

The genes are TRBV11-2 and TRBJ2-7; D not resolved. The germline V gene has CDR1 SGHAT and CDR2 FQNNGV. V lost 2 bases and J 4 bases, leaving 9 bases between the germline ends. CDR3 size: 13 residues. CDR3 DNA sequence: TGTGCCAGCAGCTTATTTCCCATATACGAGCAGTACTTC. Translated: CASSLFPIYEQYF. Variable domain in full (rest from reference TRBV11-2 and TRBJ2-7): EAGVAQSPRYKIIEKRQSVAFWCNPISGHATLYWYQQILGQGPKLLIQFQNNGVVDDSQLPKDRFSAERLKGVDSTLKIQPAKLEDSAVYLCASSLFPIYEQYFGPGTRLTVT.

The gene calls are TRBV7-2 and TRBJ1-6; D gene uncertain. In germline, CDR1 is SGHTA, CDR2 FQGNSA. Trimming took off 3 bases at V and 2 bases at J, with 5 bases between the two ends. There are 14 residues in the CDR3. The CDR3 nucleotides read TGTGCCAGCAGCTTGGACGCCTATAATTCACCCCTCCACTTT. It specifies CASSLDAYNSPLHF.

This clone was seen once. This sequence joins TRBV5-6 and TRBJ1-4; D is possibly TRBD1 (6 bases). Deletions cut 1 base from V and 8 bases from J, with 15 bases between. Germline lookup yields CDR1 SGHDT and CDR2 YYEEEE. The CDR3 runs to 15 residues. The DNA for the CDR3 is TGTGCCAGCAGCTTGTCCAGGGGACGGAGCGAAAAACTGTTTTTT. Protein product: CASSLSRGRSEKLFF.

The genes are TRBV5-4 and TRBJ2-5; D unresolved. Germline V gene lookup returns CDR1 SGHNT and CDR2 YYREEE (reference sequence). The CDR3 is made up of 14 amino acids. V shed 2 bases and J shed 4 bases, with 12 bases lying between them. CDR3 nucleotide sequence: TGTGCCAGCAGCTTTCCGGAAAAGGTAGAGACCCAGTACTTC. Its protein is CASSFPEKVETQYF.

CDR3 amino acids: CASSRQGRGTQYF. In DNA, the CDR3 is TGCGCCAGCAGTAGACAGGGAAGAGGTACGCAGTATTTT. J is TRBJ2-3 and V is TRBV10-2; 7 positions agree with TRBD1. CDR1 is WSHSY and CDR2 is SAAADI in the germline V gene. V lost 5 bases to trimming and J lost 8 bases; unmatched junction nucleotides: 7. There are 13 residues in the CDR3.

The chain recombines TRBV28 with TRBJ1-3; tentative D call: TRBD1 (6 bases). This CDR3 contains 16 residues. Trimming cost V 4 bases and J 0 bases, with 13 bases left between them. The germline CDR1 and CDR2 sequences are MDHEN and SYDVKM. The CDR3 DNA reads TGTGCCAGCAGTTCCATGCGAGGGGGCTCTGGAAACACCATATATTTT. Its translation: CASSSMRGGSGNTIYF. The complete variable domain, with remaining parts taken from reference TRBV28 and TRBJ1-3, reads DVKVTQSSRYLVKRTGEKVFLECVQDMDHENMFWYRQDPGLGLRLIYFSYDVKMKEKGDIPEGYSVSREKKERFSLILESASTNQTSMYLCASSSMRGGSGNTIYFGEGSWLTVV.

This chain links TRBV25-1 with TRBJ2-1; 16 bases fit TRBD2. The V segment lost 6 bases and the J segment 1 base; nucleotides outside the gene matches: 6. The CDR3 consists of 18 residues. The germline V gene encodes CDR1 MGHDK and CDR2 SYGVNS. CDR3 in amino acids: CASRSGTSGRGSYNEQFF. DNA of the CDR3: TGTGCCAGCAGATCCGGGACTAGCGGGAGGGGTTCCTACAATGAGCAGTTCTTC.

The chain carries TRBV28 and TRBJ2-7; possibly TRBD1 for D (6 bases). The V end lost 5 bases, the J end lost 5 bases, and 16 bases lay between the germline ends. The CDR3 is 14 residues long. Germline V lookup: CDR1 MDHEN, CDR2 SYDVKM. CDR3 loop: CASSLGQGINEQYF. The DNA for the CDR3 is TGTGCCAGCAGTCTCGGGCAGGGGATCAACGAGCAGTACTTC.

The chain uses TRBV9 and TRBJ1-2; D unresolved. Trimming left V 0 bases short and J 0 bases short, with 3 bases between. The germline CDR1 and CDR2 sequences are SGDLS and YYNGEE. This CDR3 region has 13 residues. CDR3 bases: TGTGCCAGCAGCGTAGCTACTAACTATGGCTACACCTTC. This gives the protein CASSVATNYGYTF.

The V gene is TRBV6-2 or TRBV6-3, the J gene TRBJ1-2; no reliable D call. V dropped 1 base and J dropped 3 bases, with 15 bases sitting between them. Looked up from germline, CDR1 is MNHEY and CDR2 is SVGEGT. This CDR3 contains 16 residues. The CDR3 DNA follows: TGTGCCAGCAGTTACTTTCACCGGGGAATGGACTATGGCTACACCTTC. This translates into CASSYFHRGMDYGYTF.

V usage is TRBV11-2 and J usage is TRBJ1-1; D remains unclear. The V end lost 4 bases, the J end lost 4 bases, and 22 bases lay between the germline ends. Per the germline V gene, CDR1 is SGHAT and CDR2 is FQNNGV. The CDR3 has 17 amino acids. The CDR3 sequence: CASSSWGSVKEGTEAFF. DNA for the CDR3: TGTGCCAGCAGCTCCTGGGGTTCGGTAAAAGAGGGCACTGAAGCTTTCTTT.

The gene calls are TRBV5-1 and TRBJ1-1, with no clear D. Trimming took off 4 bases at V and 4 bases at J, with 14 bases between the two ends. The germline V gene has CDR1 SGHRS and CDR2 YFSETQ. The CDR3 loop spans 14 amino acids. The CDR3 DNA follows: TGCGCCAGCAGCATGACGAACAGTGGCACTGAAGCTTTCTTT. It yields the protein CASSMTNSGTEAFF.

This clone was seen a single time. The rearrangement joins TRBV4-2 to TRBJ2-1; 11 bases line up with TRBD2. Germline V lookup: CDR1 LGHNA, CDR2 YNFKEQ. V lost 8 bases and J lost 6; bases outside the gene matches: 12. CDR3 length: 16 amino acids. Here the CDR3 DNA reads TGTGCCAGCGGGGGAAGGACTAGCGGGTCAATCAATGAGCAGTTCTTC. It translates to CASGGRTSGSINEQFF.

The chain combines TRBV19 with TRBJ1-1; D is uncertain. The ends were cut back, 8 bases at V and 2 bases at J, with 15 bases in the middle. The CDR3 sequence is 14 residues long. Germline loops: CDR1 LNHDA, CDR2 SQIVND (reference sequence). The chain's CDR3 is CASRDGRQNTEAFF. The DNA for the CDR3 is TGTGCCAGTCGCGACGGACGGCAAAACACTGAAGCTTTCTTT.

The V and J genes are TRBV7-2 and TRBJ2-1; 10 nucleotides agree with TRBD1. This CDR3 has 15 residues. After removal of 7 bases from V and 7 bases from J, the junction contained 10 bases not matched to a gene. Germline V gene sequence: CDR1 SGHTA, CDR2 FQGNSA. The CDR3 region is CASTWTGGFRNEQFF. The CDR3 nucleotides read TGTGCCAGCACCTGGACAGGGGGATTCCGTAATGAGCAGTTCTTC.

J is TRBJ2-7 and V is TRBV5-6, with D hard to call. This CDR3 spans 11 amino acids. Trimming removed 8 bases at V and 1 base at J, with 7 bases between. In germline, CDR1 is SGHDT, CDR2 YYEEEE. CDR3 nucleotides: TGTGCCAGTCCGAGGTCCTACGAGCAGTACTTC. Residues: CASPRSYEQYF.

The chain employs TRBV19 and TRBJ2-7; tentatively, D is TRBD2 (6 bases). V dropped 5 bases and J dropped 0 bases, with 20 bases sitting between them. The CDR3 runs to 17 residues. In germline, CDR1 is LNHDA, CDR2 SQIVND (reference sequence). The DNA for the CDR3 is TGTGCCAGTAGTGTATATGGTGATTTGGGAGGCTCCTACGAGCAGTACTTC. It translates to CASSVYGDLGGSYEQYF.

V usage is TRBV27 and J usage is TRBJ2-7; 9 bases map to TRBD1. Germline values: CDR1 MNHEY, CDR2 SMNVEV (reference sequence). V lost 3 bases, J lost 6 bases, and 6 bases stayed unmatched. The CDR3 consists of 14 residues. The CDR3 here is CASSFAGQGSEQYF. Written as DNA, the CDR3 is TGTGCCAGCAGTTTCGCAGGACAGGGGTCCGAGCAGTACTTC.

The rearrangement uses TRBV9 and TRBJ2-7; TRBD2 agrees at 9 bases. The CDR3 totals 15 residues. V shed 3 bases and J 1 base; nucleotides not matched to a gene: 5. CDR1 is SGDLS, CDR2 YYNGEE, per germline. The CDR3 nucleotides are TGTGCCAGCAGCGGCCGGGCGGGGGGGTCCTACGAGCAGTACTTC. Its translation is CASSGRAGGSYEQYF. Drawing the rest from reference TRBV9 and TRBJ2-7, the complete variable domain is DSGVTQTPKHLITATGQRVTLRCSPRSGDLSVYWYQQSLDQGLQFLIQYYNGEERAKGNILERFSAQQFPDLHSELNLSSLELGDSALYFCASSGRAGGSYEQYFGPGTRLTVT.

Notes on this clone: At one boundary the junction diverges from the germline segment, which might be a read error. V usage is TRBV28 and J usage is TRBJ2-3; D call uncertain. The CDR3 consists of 11 residues. The germline V gene has CDR1 MDHEN and CDR2 SYDVKM. CDR3: CASSDTYTQYF. In DNA, the CDR3 is TGTGCCAGCAGCGACACATATACGCAGTATTTT.

The chain couples TRBV7-9 to TRBJ2-1; 7 nucleotides match TRBD2. Germline trimming cut 5 bases from V and 1 base from J; bases unmatched to any gene: 5. Germline V CDR1 and CDR2: SEHNR, FQNEAQ (reference sequence). The CDR3 has 15 amino acids. The CDR3 nucleotides read TGTGCCAGCAGCCAAGCGGGATTTTCCTACAATGAGCAGTTCTTC. Translated, it gives CASSQAGFSYNEQFF.

The gene calls are TRBV10-3 and TRBJ2-5; possible D gene TRBD1, 5 bases. The germline CDR1 and CDR2 sequences are ENHRY and SYGVKD. The CDR3 loop spans 13 amino acids. The germline V and J ends were trimmed by 6 bases and 4 bases, with 12 bases remaining between them. The CDR3 region has the DNA TGTGCCATCAGCTTGACAGAAGGAGAGACCCAGTACTTC. This gives the protein CAISLTEGETQYF.

The gene calls are TRBV4-3 and TRBJ1-6; D is uncertain. The CDR3 totals 14 residues. In germline, CDR1 is LGHNA, CDR2 YSLEER. Trimming cost V 1 base and J 16 bases, with 17 bases left between them. DNA of the CDR3: TGCGCCAGCAGCCAAGGCAGTTACCTGGATCTACTCCACTTT. Residues: CASSQGSYLDLLHF.

The V and J genes are TRBV4-3 and TRBJ1-1, with D perhaps matching TRBD1 (5 bases). The CDR3 has 15 residues. From germline, CDR1 is LGHNA and CDR2 YSLEER. V shed 1 base and J shed 1 base, with 10 bases lying between them. The CDR3 bases are TGCGCCAGCAGCCAAGTGGCTGGGACGAACACTGAAGCTTTCTTT. Residues: CASSQVAGTNTEAFF.

The gene calls are TRBV4-1 and TRBJ1-2, with 9 bases lining up with TRBD1. This CDR3 is built from 16 residues. Germline values: CDR1 MGHRA, CDR2 YSYEKL. Germline trimming cut 1 base from V and 3 bases from J; bases unmatched to any gene: 6. CDR3 sequence: CASSQARDRVHYGYTF. The CDR3, as DNA: TGCGCCAGCAGCCAAGCCCGGGACAGGGTTCACTATGGCTACACCTTC.